The T cell receptor (beta chain) described here comes from a study of blood T cells in healthy people across ages. Worth noting for this clonotype: Its cognate antigen is unknown.

Study-level points and caveats: It was not known whether donors were CMV positive (a possible confounder of expanded clonotype changes). A roughly linear fall in TCR beta diversity per million T cells was seen with increasing age. Unsorted PBMCs blocked a conclusive comparison of naive and antigen-experienced cells.

This CDR3 has 14 amino acids. Germline V CDR1 and CDR2: SGHTA, FQGNSA. The germline V and J ends were trimmed by 2 bases and 3 bases, with 10 bases remaining between them. It was with a sample-barcoded 5' primer and a J-beta primer mix that a second PCR of about 7 to 12 cycles was run. TCRdb passed the 5' RACE reads through MiXCR, listing each CDR3 protein once. This table holds some 1.5 million distinct CDR3 sequences, 28% found once. The receptor was derived from a woman aged 25 to 39 in good health. V usage is TRBV7-2 and J usage is TRBJ2-5; D is unresolved. Material for sequencing was blood. The CDR3 sequence: CASSLQLAEETQYF. CDR3 nucleotide sequence: TGTGCCAGCAGCTTACAGTTGGCAGAAGAGACCCAGTACTTC.